The sequence of this T cell receptor beta chain was determined in a study of vaccination and CD4 T cells after COVID-19. General study findings and limits: For SARS-CoV-2-reactive clonotypes, the median went from roughly 19 to 38, a nonsignificant increase. Of the reactive clones in convalescent patients, a median roughly 90% showed up only post-vaccination.

Germline CDR1 reads MNHNS; CDR2 reads SASEGT. The CDR3 is 14 amino acids. V lost 6 bases, J lost 3 bases, and 15 bases lay in between. A word on this clonotype: Its antigen is undetermined.

Time point defined: late sampling 161 to 241 days after vaccination in a few convalescent patients. Noted treatment: roughly ten-day PBMC culture with coronavirus spike peptide pools or control peptides (ViraFEST assay). ViraFEST used peptide pools to expand antigen-specific T cells and subsequently sequenced their TCRs. The study sequenced cultured CD4+ T cell DNA using the Oncomine TCR Beta short-read assay. TCRdb itself ran the PCR reads through MiXCR, one entry per CDR3 protein. This repertoire shows about 24,000 distinct CDR3 sequences, roughly 41% found once; its top ten account for approximately 4%.

The starting material was CD4+ T cells from blood, cultured in vitro, obtained about 7 months after SARS-CoV-2 vaccination. The chain uses TRBV6-1 and TRBJ2-7; maybe TRBD1 (6 bases). The receptor was isolated from a human donor who had recovered from COVID-19. The CDR3 nucleotides are TGTGCCAGCAGCCGAGGTGACAGGAACTACGAGCAGTACTTC. Protein: CASSRGDRNYEQYF.